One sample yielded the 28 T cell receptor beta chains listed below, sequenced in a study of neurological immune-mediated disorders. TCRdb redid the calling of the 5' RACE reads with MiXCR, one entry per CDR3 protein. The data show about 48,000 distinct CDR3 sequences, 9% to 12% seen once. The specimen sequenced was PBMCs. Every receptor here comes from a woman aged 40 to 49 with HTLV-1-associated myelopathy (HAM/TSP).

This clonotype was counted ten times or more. CDR3: CASSLETGVYYEQYF. The CDR3 bases are TGCGCCAGCAGCTTGGAGACAGGGGTATACTACGAGCAGTACTTC. The chain employs TRBV5-1 and TRBJ2-7; 8 bases map to TRBD1. CDR3 length equals 15 residues. J was trimmed by 3 bases and V by 0 bases; bases with no gene match: 5. Germline-derived CDR1 and CDR2 are SGHRS and YFSETQ.

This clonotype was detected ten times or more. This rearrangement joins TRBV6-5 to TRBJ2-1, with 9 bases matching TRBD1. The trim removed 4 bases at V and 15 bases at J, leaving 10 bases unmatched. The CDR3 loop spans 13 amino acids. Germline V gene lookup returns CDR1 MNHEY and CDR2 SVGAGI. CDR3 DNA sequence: TGTGCCAGCAGTTCTCCCGGGACAGGGTCTCCGTTCTTC. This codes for CASSSPGTGSPFF.

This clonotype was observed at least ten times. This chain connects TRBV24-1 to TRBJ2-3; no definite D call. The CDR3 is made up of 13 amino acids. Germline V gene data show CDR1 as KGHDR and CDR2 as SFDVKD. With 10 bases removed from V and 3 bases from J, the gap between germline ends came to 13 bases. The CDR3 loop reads CATGPQTTDTQYF. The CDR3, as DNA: TGTGCCACAGGCCCCCAGACAACAGATACGCAGTATTTT.

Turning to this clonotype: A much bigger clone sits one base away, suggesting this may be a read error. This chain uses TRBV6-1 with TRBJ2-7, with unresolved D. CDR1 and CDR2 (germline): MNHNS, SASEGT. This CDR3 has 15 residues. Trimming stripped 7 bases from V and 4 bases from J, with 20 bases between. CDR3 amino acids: CASTKPTGRGYEQYF. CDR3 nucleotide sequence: TGTGCCAGCACCAAACCGACGGGTAGAGGTTACGAGCAGTACTTC.

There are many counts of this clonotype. In nucleotides, the CDR3 is TGTGCCAGCAGCTGGGGGGGCGGTTCTAGCACAGATACGCAGTATTTT. This codes for CASSWGGGSSTDTQYF. The gene calls are TRBV7-9 and TRBJ2-3; TRBD2 is a possible D gene (7 bases). V was pared by 4 bases and J by 0 bases, with 14 bases between. The CDR3 contains 16 residues. The germline gives CDR1 SEHNR, CDR2 FQNEAQ (reference sequence).

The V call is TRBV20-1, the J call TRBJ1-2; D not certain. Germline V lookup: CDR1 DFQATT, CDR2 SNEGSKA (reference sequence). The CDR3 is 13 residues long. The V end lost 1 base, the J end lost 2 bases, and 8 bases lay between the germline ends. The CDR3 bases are TGCAGTGCTAGAGGCACAGAAAACTATGGCTACACCTTC. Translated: CSARGTENYGYTF.

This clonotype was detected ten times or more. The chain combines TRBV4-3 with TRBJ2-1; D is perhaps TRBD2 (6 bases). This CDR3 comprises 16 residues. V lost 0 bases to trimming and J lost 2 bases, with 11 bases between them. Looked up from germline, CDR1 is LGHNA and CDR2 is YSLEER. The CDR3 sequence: CASSQDGGEAYNEQFF. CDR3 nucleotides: TGCGCCAGCAGCCAAGACGGAGGGGAAGCCTACAATGAGCAGTTCTTC.

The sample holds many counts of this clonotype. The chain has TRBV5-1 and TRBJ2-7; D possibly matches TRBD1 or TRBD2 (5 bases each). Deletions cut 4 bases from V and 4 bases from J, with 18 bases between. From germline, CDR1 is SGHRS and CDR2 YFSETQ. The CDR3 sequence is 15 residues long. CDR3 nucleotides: TGCGCCAGCAGCCGCACTTCGGGGCAAGTATACGAGCAGTACTTC. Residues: CASSRTSGQVYEQYF.

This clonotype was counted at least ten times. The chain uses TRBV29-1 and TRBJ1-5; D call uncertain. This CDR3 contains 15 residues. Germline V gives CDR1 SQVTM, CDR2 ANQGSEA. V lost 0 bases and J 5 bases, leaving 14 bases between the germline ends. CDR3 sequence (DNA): TGCAGCGTTGAAGATGTAAGGGCCCAGCATCAGCCCCAGCATTTT. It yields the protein CSVEDVRAQHQPQHF.

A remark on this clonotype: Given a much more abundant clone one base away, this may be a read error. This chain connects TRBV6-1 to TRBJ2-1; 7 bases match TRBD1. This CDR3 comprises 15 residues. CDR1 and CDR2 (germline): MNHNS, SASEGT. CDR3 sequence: CVSSPRTGWAYEQFF. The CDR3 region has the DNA TGTGTCAGCAGCCCGAGGACAGGATGGGCCTATGAGCAGTTCTTC.

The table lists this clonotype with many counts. The CDR3 DNA reads TGTGCCAGCCGCGGTGAAACTTGGGGCGGTTTAGTGGGCTACACCTTC. The encoded protein is CASRGETWGGLVGYTF. The chain couples TRBV27 to TRBJ1-2, with D possibly being TRBD1 (5 bases). The CDR3 extends over 16 amino acids. V lost 8 bases to trimming and J lost 8 bases, with 27 bases between them. Germline CDR1 is MNHEY and CDR2 is SMNVEV (reference sequence).

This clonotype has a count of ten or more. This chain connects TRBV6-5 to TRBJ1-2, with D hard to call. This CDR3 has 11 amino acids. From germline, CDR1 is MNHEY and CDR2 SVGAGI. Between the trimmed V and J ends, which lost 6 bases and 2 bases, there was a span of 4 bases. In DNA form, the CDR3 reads TGTGCCAGCAGAAGGAACTATGGCTACACCTTC. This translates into CASRRNYGYTF.

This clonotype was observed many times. Here the CDR3 reads CSARGSGDNEQFF. The DNA for the CDR3 is TGCAGTGCCAGGGGGAGCGGCGATAATGAGCAGTTCTTC. This chain links TRBV20-1 with TRBJ2-1; 7 nucleotides align to TRBD1. This CDR3 region has 13 residues. Germline V CDR1 and CDR2: DFQATT, SNEGSKA (reference sequence). Unmatched junction bases numbered 9, after V lost 6 bases and J lost 7 bases.

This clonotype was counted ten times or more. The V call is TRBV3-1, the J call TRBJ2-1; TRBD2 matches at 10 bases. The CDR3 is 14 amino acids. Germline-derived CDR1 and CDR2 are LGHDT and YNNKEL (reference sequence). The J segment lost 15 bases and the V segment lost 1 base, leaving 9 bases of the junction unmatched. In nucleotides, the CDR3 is TGTGCCAGCAGCCAAGTTGTTAGCGGGGGGACCCGGTTCTTC. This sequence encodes CASSQVVSGGTRFF.

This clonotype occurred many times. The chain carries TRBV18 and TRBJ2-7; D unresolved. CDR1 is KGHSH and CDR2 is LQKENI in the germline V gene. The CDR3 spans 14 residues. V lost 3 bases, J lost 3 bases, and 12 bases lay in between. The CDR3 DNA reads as TGTGCCAGCTCACCGGGCACAGATTACTACGAGCAGTACTTC. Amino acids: CASSPGTDYYEQYF.

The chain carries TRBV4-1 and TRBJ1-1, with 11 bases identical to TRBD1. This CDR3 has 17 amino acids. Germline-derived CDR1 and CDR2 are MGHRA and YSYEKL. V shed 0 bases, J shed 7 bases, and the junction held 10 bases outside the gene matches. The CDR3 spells CASSQDSGQGAQNEAFF. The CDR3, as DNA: TGCGCCAGCAGCCAAGATAGTGGACAGGGGGCGCAGAATGAAGCTTTCTTT.

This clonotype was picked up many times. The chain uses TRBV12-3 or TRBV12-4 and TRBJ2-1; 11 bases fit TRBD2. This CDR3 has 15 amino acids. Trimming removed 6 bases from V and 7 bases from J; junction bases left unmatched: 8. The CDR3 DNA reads TGTGCCAGCAGCCCGACTAGCGGGGTTTCGAATGAGCAGTTCTTC. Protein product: CASSPTSGVSNEQFF.

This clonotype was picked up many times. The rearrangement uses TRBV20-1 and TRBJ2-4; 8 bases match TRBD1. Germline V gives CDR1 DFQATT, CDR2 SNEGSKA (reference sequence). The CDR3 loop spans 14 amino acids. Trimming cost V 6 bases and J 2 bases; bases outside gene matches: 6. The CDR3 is CSAEDRASKNIQYF. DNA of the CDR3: TGCAGTGCAGAGGACAGGGCCTCCAAAAACATTCAGTACTTC.

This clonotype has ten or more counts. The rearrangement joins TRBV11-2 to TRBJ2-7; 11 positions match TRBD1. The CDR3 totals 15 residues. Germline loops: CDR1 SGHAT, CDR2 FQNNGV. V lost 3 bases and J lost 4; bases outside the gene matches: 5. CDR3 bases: TGTGCCAGCAGCTTCTCGGGACAGGGGGTATACGAGCAGTACTTC. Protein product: CASSFSGQGVYEQYF.

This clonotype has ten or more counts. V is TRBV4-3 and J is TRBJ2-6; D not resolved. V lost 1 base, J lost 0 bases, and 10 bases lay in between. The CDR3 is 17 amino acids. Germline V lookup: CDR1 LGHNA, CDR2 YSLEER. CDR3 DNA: TGCGCCAGCAGCCAAGCTTACTGGGACTCTGGGGCCAACGTCCTGACTTTC. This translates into CASSQAYWDSGANVLTF.

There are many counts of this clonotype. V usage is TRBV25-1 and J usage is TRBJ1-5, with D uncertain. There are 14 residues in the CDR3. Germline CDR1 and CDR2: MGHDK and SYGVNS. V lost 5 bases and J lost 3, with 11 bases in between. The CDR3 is CASSLGSNNQPQHF. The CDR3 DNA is TGTGCCAGCAGTTTGGGCAGCAACAATCAGCCCCAGCATTTT.

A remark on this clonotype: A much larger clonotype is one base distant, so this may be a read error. The CDR3 spells CANSALAGGLYNEQFF. Written as DNA, the CDR3 is TGTGCCAACAGCGCCCTAGCGGGGGGGCTATACAATGAGCAGTTCTTC. The chain combines TRBV5-6 with TRBJ2-1; 12 bases are a match to TRBD2. This CDR3 spans 16 amino acids. CDR1 and CDR2 from the germline V gene are SGHDT and YYEEEE.

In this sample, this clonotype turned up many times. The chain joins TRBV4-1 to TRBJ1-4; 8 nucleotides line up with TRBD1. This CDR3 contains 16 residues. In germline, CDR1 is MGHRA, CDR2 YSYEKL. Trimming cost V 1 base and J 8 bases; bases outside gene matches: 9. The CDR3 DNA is TGCGCCAGCAGCCAAGTACCAGGGGGCTTAAGCGAAAAACTGTTTTTT. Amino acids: CASSQVPGGLSEKLFF.

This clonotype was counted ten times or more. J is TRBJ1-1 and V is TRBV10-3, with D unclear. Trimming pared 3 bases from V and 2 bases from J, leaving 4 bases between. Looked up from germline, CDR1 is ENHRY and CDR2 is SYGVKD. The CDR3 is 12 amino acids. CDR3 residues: CAISDPNTEAFF. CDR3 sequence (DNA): TGTGCCATCAGTGACCCCAACACTGAAGCTTTCTTT.

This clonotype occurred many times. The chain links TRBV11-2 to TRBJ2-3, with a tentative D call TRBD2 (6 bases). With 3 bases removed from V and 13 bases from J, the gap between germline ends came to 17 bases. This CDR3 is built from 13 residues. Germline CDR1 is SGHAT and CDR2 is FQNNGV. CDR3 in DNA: TGTGCCAGCAGCTTTGGCCCGGGGGATCAGGAGTATTTT. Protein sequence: CASSFGPGDQEYF. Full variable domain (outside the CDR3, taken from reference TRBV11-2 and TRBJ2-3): EAGVAQSPRYKIIEKRQSVAFWCNPISGHATLYWYQQILGQGPKLLIQFQNNGVVDDSQLPKDRFSAERLKGVDSTLKIQPAKLEDSAVYLCASSFGPGDQEYFGPGTRLTVL.

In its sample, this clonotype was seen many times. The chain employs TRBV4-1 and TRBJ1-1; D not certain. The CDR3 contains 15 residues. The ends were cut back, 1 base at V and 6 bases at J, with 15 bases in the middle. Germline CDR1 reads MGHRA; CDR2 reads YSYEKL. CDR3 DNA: TGCGCCAGCAGCCAAGTAGGTCGCGGGTCCTCTGAAGCTTTCTTT. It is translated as CASSQVGRGSSEAFF.

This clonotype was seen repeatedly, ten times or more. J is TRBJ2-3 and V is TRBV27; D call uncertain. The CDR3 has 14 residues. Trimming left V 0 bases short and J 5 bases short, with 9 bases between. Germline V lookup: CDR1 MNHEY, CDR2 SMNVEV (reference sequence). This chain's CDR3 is CASSLSEFGDTQYF. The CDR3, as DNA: TGTGCCAGCAGTTTATCGGAATTTGGAGATACGCAGTATTTT.

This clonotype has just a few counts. This CDR3 is CASSPARGGTEAFF. The CDR3 nucleotides read TGCGCCAGCAGCCCGGCCAGGGGGGGCACTGAAGCTTTCTTT. V gene TRBV4-3 combines with J gene TRBJ1-1, with TRBD1 identical over 7 bases. Germline V CDR1 and CDR2: LGHNA, YSLEER. V shed 4 bases, J shed 4 bases, and the junction held 6 bases outside the gene matches. This CDR3 contains 14 residues.